What follows are 22 T cell receptor beta chains derived from one specimen sequenced in a study of T cell repertoires in cytomegalovirus infection. Antigens for these TCRs are unknown. Each CDR3 protein gets one entry after TCRdb re-called the reads with MiXCR. The sample holds roughly 570,000 distinct CDR3 sequences; almost 40% are singletons and the top ten take roughly 50%. The source material was cultured PBMCs, sampled from culture after CMV antigen stimulation. Source of these receptors: a human donor in good health (CMV status not recorded). Some clones in this sample may be carry-over from other donors' samples.

The chain combines TRBV7-2 with TRBJ2-7, with 8 positions matching TRBD2. The ends lost 4 bases at V and 2 bases at J; junction bases unmatched: 10. The CDR3 contains 16 residues. Germline V gives CDR1 SGHTA, CDR2 FQGNSA. The CDR3 DNA is TGTGCCAGCAGCTCCCCGTTTAGCGGGACAACCTACGAGCAGTACTTC. Amino acid sequence: CASSSPFSGTTYEQYF.

This rearrangement joins TRBV6-2 or TRBV6-3 to TRBJ2-3; D gene unclear. Trimming shortened V by 1 base and J by 5 bases, and 4 bases separated the two germline ends. The CDR3 extends over 12 amino acids. The germline CDR1 and CDR2 sequences are MNHEY and SVGEGT. Here the CDR3 reads CASSYFGDTQYF. CDR3 in DNA: TGTGCCAGCAGTTACTTCGGAGATACGCAGTATTTT.

This chain's CDR3 is CASTPGRWGTDTQYF. For the CDR3, the DNA is TGTGCCAGCACTCCAGGCAGATGGGGCACAGATACGCAGTATTTT. V and J are TRBV7-9 and TRBJ2-3; D gene uncertain. The germline V gene encodes CDR1 SEHNR and CDR2 FQNEAQ (reference sequence). Trimming took 7 bases from V and 1 from J, leaving 15 bases between them. There are 15 residues in the CDR3. The complete variable domain, with remaining parts taken from reference TRBV7-9 and TRBJ2-3, reads DTGVSQNPRHKITKRGQNVTFRCDPISEHNRLYWYRQTLGQGPEFLTYFQNEAQLEKSRLLSDRFSAERPKGSFSTLEIQRTEQGDSAMYLCASTPGRWGTDTQYFGPGTRLTVL.

The chain recombines TRBV6-8 with TRBJ1-6; D call uncertain. V lost 2 bases, J lost 4 bases, and 12 bases lay in between. The CDR3 totals 16 residues. Germline V gene sequence: CDR1 MNHGY, CDR2 SAAAGT. This CDR3 is CASSYEPRSYNSPLHF. The CDR3 bases are TGTGCCAGCAGTTACGAGCCGCGAAGTTATAATTCACCCCTCCACTTT.

The chain employs TRBV19 and TRBJ1-5; 9 nucleotides agree with TRBD1. Trimming cost V 3 bases and J 1 base; bases outside gene matches: 13. This CDR3 has 19 amino acids. Per germline, CDR1 LNHDA and CDR2 SQIVND (reference sequence). CDR3 DNA: TGTGCCAGTAGTATTAATCCCGGGACAGGGAGGTGGAGCAATCAGCCCCAGCATTTT. This gives the protein CASSINPGTGRWSNQPQHF.

This chain connects TRBV6-1 to TRBJ1-3, with unresolved D. The germline gives CDR1 MNHNS, CDR2 SASEGT. V lost 6 bases, J lost 8 bases, and 11 bases lay in between. CDR3 length equals 12 residues. CDR3 sequence reads: CASRRTVDTIYF. CDR3 bases: TGTGCCAGCAGGAGGACGGTGGACACCATATATTTT.

This clonotype was seen only a few times. The rearrangement joins TRBV7-8 to TRBJ2-5, with D perhaps given as TRBD1 or TRBD2 (5 bases each). Germline V gene lookup returns CDR1 SGHVS and CDR2 FQNEAQ. Between the trimmed V and J ends, which lost 5 bases and 5 bases, there was a span of 18 bases. This CDR3 comprises 15 residues. The chain's CDR3 is CASSPPPGTQETQYF. For the CDR3, the DNA is TGTGCCAGCAGCCCACCCCCCGGGACCCAGGAGACCCAGTACTTC.

This clonotype has only a few counts. The rearrangement uses TRBV12-3 or TRBV12-4 and TRBJ1-1; D remains unclear. The CDR3 length is 11 residues. Trimming cost V 4 bases and J 6 bases, with 6 bases left between them. The CDR3: CASSYLSEAFF. The CDR3 DNA reads TGTGCCAGCAGTTATCTTTCTGAAGCTTTCTTT.

The rearrangement uses TRBV7-2 and TRBJ2-5; either TRBD1 or TRBD2 may supply D (5 bases each). The CDR3 runs 12 residues. Deletions cut 9 bases from V and 5 bases from J, with 13 bases between. Germline V gene data show CDR1 as SGHTA and CDR2 as FQGNSA. The CDR3 loop is CASAGAGETQYF. CDR3 coding DNA: TGTGCCAGTGCCGGGGCCGGGGAGACCCAGTACTTC.

This clonotype has a handful of counts. V gene TRBV7-2 combines with J gene TRBJ2-1; 9 bases are a match to TRBD2. The germline V gene has CDR1 SGHTA and CDR2 FQGNSA. This CDR3 is 17 amino acids long. With 1 base clipped from V and 4 bases from J, the junction kept 8 bases outside the gene matches. The CDR3 nucleotides are TGTGCCAGCAGCTTAGTTGGGCGGGAGGGCCTGTACAATGAGCAGTTCTTC. This codes for CASSLVGREGLYNEQFF.

V gene TRBV6-8 combines with J gene TRBJ1-3; D is uncertain. The V gene lost 5 bases and the J gene lost 3 bases, with 17 bases spanning the gap. This CDR3 has 16 residues. The germline V gene has CDR1 MNHGY and CDR2 SAAAGT. The CDR3 is CASSSGGPYHGNTIYF. The DNA for the CDR3 is TGTGCCAGCAGTAGTGGCGGGCCCTATCATGGAAACACCATATATTTT.

This clonotype was seen only a few times. The chain is built from TRBV6-6 and TRBJ2-7; D ambiguous. V lost 0 bases to trimming and J lost 3 bases, with 15 bases between them. CDR1 and CDR2 from the germline V gene are MNHNY and SVGAGI (reference sequence). The CDR3 sequence is 16 residues long. The CDR3 loop reads CASSYSNSKGFYEQYF. CDR3 coding DNA: TGTGCCAGCAGTTACTCGAATTCCAAGGGTTTCTACGAGCAGTACTTC.

The sample holds many counts of this clonotype. The chain links TRBV7-2 to TRBJ2-5, with 9 bases that match TRBD2. With V trimmed by 2 bases and J by 5 bases, 9 bases remained unmatched. This CDR3 region has 16 residues. Germline CDR1 reads SGHTA; CDR2 reads FQGNSA. The CDR3 DNA follows: TGTGCCAGCAGCTTAAGGACGGGTAGCGGGGGTGAGACCCAGTACTTC. Amino acids: CASSLRTGSGGETQYF.

This clonotype has just a few counts. CDR3: CASSLGTSPPGQFF. The CDR3 DNA follows: TGTGCCAGCAGCTTGGGGACTAGCCCCCCTGGGCAGTTCTTC. V is TRBV7-2 and J is TRBJ2-1, with 9 bases matching TRBD2. This CDR3 spans 14 amino acids. J lost 12 bases, V lost 3 bases, and 9 bases had no gene match. From germline, CDR1 is SGHTA and CDR2 FQGNSA.

This clonotype has more than one count but fewer than ten. The chain couples TRBV5-4 to TRBJ2-7, with 10 bases lining up with TRBD2. The CDR3 covers 15 residues. The germline gives CDR1 SGHNT, CDR2 YYREEE (reference sequence). V lost 2 bases and J lost 2; bases outside the gene matches: 4. The CDR3 loop is CASSFSGRTTYEQYF. The CDR3 DNA follows: TGTGCCAGCAGCTTTAGCGGGAGGACAACCTACGAGCAGTACTTC.

This chain links TRBV18 with TRBJ2-5; possibly TRBD1 for D (6 bases). Germline V gene data show CDR1 as KGHSH and CDR2 as LQKENI. CDR3 length equals 13 residues. Trimming cost V 3 bases and J 11 bases, with 16 bases left between them. The CDR3 region is CASSPGAASTQYF. The CDR3 DNA follows: TGTGCCAGCTCACCGGGGGCAGCTAGTACGCAGTACTTC.

This clonotype was seen a handful of times. V gene TRBV11-3 combines with J gene TRBJ2-1; a weak D match, TRBD2 (6 bases). The V end lost 6 bases, the J end lost 6 bases, and 15 bases lay between the germline ends. The germline CDR1 and CDR2 sequences are SGHNT and YENEEA. The CDR3 sequence is 14 residues long. CDR3 DNA: TGTGCCAGCAGGGGACTTATGAGGGTCAATGAGCAGTTCTTC. Its translation: CASRGLMRVNEQFF.

The V gene is TRBV20-1, the J gene TRBJ1-5; D call uncertain. This CDR3 spans 16 amino acids. Trimming took off 6 bases at V and 0 bases at J, with 18 bases between the two ends. Per germline, CDR1 DFQATT and CDR2 SNEGSKA (reference sequence). CDR3 sequence: CSASGRITYSNQPQHF. Here the CDR3 DNA reads TGCAGTGCCTCCGGACGGATTACCTATAGCAATCAGCCCCAGCATTTT.

J is TRBJ1-1 and V is TRBV5-4; 7 bases are a match to TRBD1. V lost 2 bases to trimming and J lost 2 bases; unmatched junction nucleotides: 6. From germline, CDR1 is SGHNT and CDR2 YYREEE (reference sequence). The CDR3 is 15 residues long. The CDR3 loop reads CASSLPTGTNTEAFF. CDR3 coding DNA: TGTGCCAGCAGCTTACCGACAGGGACAAACACTGAAGCTTTCTTT.

This clonotype was picked up a small number of times. This sequence joins TRBV28 and TRBJ1-2; perhaps TRBD1 as D (5 bases). From germline, CDR1 is MDHEN and CDR2 SYDVKM. This CDR3 comprises 12 residues. Trimming cost V 5 bases and J 6 bases, with 10 bases left between them. The CDR3 nucleotides are TGTGCCAGCAGTGAGCAGGGTGATGGCTACACCTTC. This translates into CASSEQGDGYTF.

This clonotype was recorded a few times. The chain recombines TRBV6-1 with TRBJ1-6; 8 nucleotides match TRBD1. This CDR3 is 14 amino acids long. Per germline, CDR1 MNHNS and CDR2 SASEGT. V gave up 5 bases and J gave up 10 bases; unmatched junction bases: 7. CDR3 sequence reads: CASSRGQGHSPLHF. The CDR3 DNA sequence: TGTGCCAGCAGTCGCGGACAGGGACACTCACCCCTCCACTTT.

A few counts support this clonotype. The V and J genes are TRBV12-3 or TRBV12-4 and TRBJ1-1, with D possibly being TRBD1 (6 bases). Trimming removed 7 bases from V and 0 bases from J, with 12 bases in between. This CDR3 is built from 14 residues. The CDR3 reads CASTWGHMNTEAFF. DNA for the CDR3: TGTGCCAGCACCTGGGGACATATGAACACTGAAGCTTTCTTT.